The next 24 T cell receptor beta chains were all read from a single sample in a study of CD8 T cells in Susac syndrome (dated by TCRdb to the late 2010s). Receptors were amplified or captured by the immunoSEQ multiplex PCR assay. RNA was extracted with the RNeasy kit and about 0.5 to 1 ug was reverse transcribed using random hexamers. The public reads were reprocessed in TCRdb via fastp at Q25 and MiXCR, keeping in-frame beta chains. Entries that share a CDR3 protein sequence are merged under the most common genes and DNA. This sample is represented by 150,000 to 200,000 distinct CDR3 sequences; 90% to 95% of them were singletons. The top ten hold under 0.15% of the sample. The sample consisted of CD4+ T cells from PBMCs. The receptors were sampled from a human donor in good health.

The chain joins TRBV29-1 to TRBJ2-2, with TRBD1 identical over 9 bases. V lost 6 bases, J lost 2 bases, and 4 bases stayed unmatched. The germline V gene encodes CDR1 SQVTM and CDR2 ANQGSEA. The CDR3 totals 14 residues. The CDR3 DNA reads TGCAGCGTACGGACAGGGGCTAACACCGGGGAGCTGTTTTTT. It translates to CSVRTGANTGELFF.

CDR3: CATSRDLANVLTF. In DNA form, the CDR3 reads TGTGCCACCAGCAGAGATTTGGCCAACGTCCTGACTTTC. The chain is built from TRBV15 and TRBJ2-6; no clear D. The CDR3 runs 13 residues. Trimming pared 0 bases from V and 6 bases from J, leaving 3 bases between. In germline, CDR1 is LNHNV, CDR2 YYDKDF (reference sequence).

The chain employs TRBV7-9 and TRBJ1-2; D unclear. The V gene's germline CDR1 is SEHNR and CDR2 FQNEAQ (reference sequence). V was clipped by 6 bases and J by 5 bases, with 10 bases between them. The CDR3 extends over 12 amino acids. The CDR3 DNA is TGTGCCAGCAGTATGACCCATTATGGCTACACCTTC. It is translated as CASSMTHYGYTF.

J is TRBJ2-5 and V is TRBV6-2 or TRBV6-3, with D possibly being TRBD2 (6 bases). With 8 bases removed from V and 9 bases from J, the gap between germline ends came to 16 bases. Germline V gene sequence: CDR1 MNHEY, CDR2 SVGEGT. The length of the CDR3 is 12 residues. CDR3 coding DNA: TGTGCCAGCGCCCCACGGGACTTGGCCCAGTACTTC. Translating gives CASAPRDLAQYF.

The chain couples TRBV7-2 to TRBJ2-1, with D perhaps TRBD2 (6 bases). The CDR3 consists of 15 residues. Trimming removed 0 bases at V and 5 bases at J, with 11 bases between. Per the germline V gene, CDR1 is SGHTA and CDR2 is FQGNSA. The CDR3 sequence is CASSLAHQRDNEQFF. The DNA of the CDR3 is TGTGCCAGCAGCTTAGCTCACCAGCGGGACAATGAGCAGTTCTTC. Full variable domain (rest looked up from reference TRBV7-2 and TRBJ2-1): GAGVSQSPSNKVTEKGKDVELRCDPISGHTALYWYRQSLGQGLEFLIYFQGNSAPDKSGLPSDRFSAERTGGSVSTLTIQRTQQEDSAVYLCASSLAHQRDNEQFFGPGTRLTVL.

The V gene is TRBV6-5, the J gene TRBJ1-6, with a possible D match to TRBD1 (6 bases). The germline CDR1 and CDR2 sequences are MNHEY and SVGAGI. V shed 7 bases and J shed 10 bases, with 20 bases lying between them. The CDR3 has 15 amino acids. CDR3 DNA sequence: TGTGCCAGCAAATGGGGGCGCCTAGTTACCTCACCCCTCCACTTT. Residues: CASKWGRLVTSPLHF.

The chain links TRBV28 to TRBJ2-5; perhaps TRBD1 as D (6 bases). CDR3 length: 12 amino acids. In germline, CDR1 is MDHEN, CDR2 SYDVKM. Trimming removed 7 bases at V and 7 bases at J, with 13 bases between. As DNA, the CDR3 is TGTGCCAGCAAACCGGGACACGGGACCCAGTACTTC. This gives the protein CASKPGHGTQYF.

A word on this clonotype: One end of the junction is discordant with germline, which a read error may explain. V usage is TRBV12-3 or TRBV12-4 and J usage is TRBJ1-2; TRBD1 matches at 10 bases. This CDR3 region has 12 residues. This CDR3 is CASSLSGTGAPF. CDR3 nucleotides: TGTGCCAGCAGTTTAAGCGGGACAGGGGCACCCTTC.

Here the CDR3 reads CASSQGWQGEQYF. The CDR3 region has the DNA TGTGCCAGCAGCCAAGGGTGGCAAGGCGAGCAGTACTTC. This chain connects TRBV4-2 to TRBJ2-7; D is uncertain. The germline V gene encodes CDR1 LGHNA and CDR2 YNFKEQ. The CDR3 is made up of 13 amino acids. V gave up 1 base and J gave up 6 bases, with 10 bases separating them.

J is TRBJ2-3 and V is TRBV15, with 9 positions matching TRBD2. After removal of 0 bases from V and 4 bases from J, the junction contained 8 bases not matched to a gene. CDR1 and CDR2 (germline): LNHNV, YYDKDF (reference sequence). There are 17 residues in the CDR3. CDR3 residues: CATSRDEILAGSDTQYF. The CDR3 DNA follows: TGTGCCACCAGCAGAGATGAGATCCTAGCGGGGTCAGATACGCAGTATTTT. Based on the CDR3 plus reference TRBV15 and TRBJ2-3, the full variable domain is DAMVIQNPRYQVTQFGKPVTLSCSQTLNHNVMYWYQQKSSQAPKLLFHYYDKDFNNEADTPDNFQSRRPNTSFCFLDIRSPGLGDTAMYLCATSRDEILAGSDTQYFGPGTRLTVL.

The CDR3 loop is CASSDTGGWGQPQHF. The CDR3 DNA reads as TGTGCCAGCAGTGATACAGGGGGCTGGGGTCAGCCCCAGCATTTT. This chain joins TRBV12-3 or TRBV12-4 and TRBJ1-5, with 9 bases aligning to TRBD1. V lost 5 bases to trimming and J lost 6 bases; unmatched junction nucleotides: 8. The length of the CDR3 is 15 residues.

The V call is TRBV3-1, the J call TRBJ2-7; 8 nucleotides match TRBD2. Germline V gene data show CDR1 as LGHDT and CDR2 as YNNKEL (reference sequence). V shed 4 bases, J shed 3 bases, and the junction held 5 bases outside the gene matches. The CDR3 sequence is 14 residues long. This chain's CDR3 is CASSRSGGDYEQYF. The CDR3 bases are TGTGCCAGCAGCCGGAGCGGGGGCGACTACGAGCAGTACTTC.

V is TRBV20-1 and J is TRBJ2-7; D not certain. V was trimmed by 5 bases and J by 5 bases, leaving 4 bases between them. In germline, CDR1 is DFQATT, CDR2 SNEGSKA (reference sequence). The CDR3 loop spans 9 amino acids. The CDR3 here is CSAGDEQYF. CDR3 in DNA: TGCAGTGCTGGGGACGAGCAGTACTTC.

The chain has TRBV20-1 and TRBJ2-2, with D perhaps TRBD2 (5 bases). This CDR3 spans 11 amino acids. The germline V and J ends were trimmed by 3 bases and 10 bases, with 9 bases remaining between them. The germline V gene has CDR1 DFQATT and CDR2 SNEGSKA (reference sequence). The CDR3 loop is CSARGDAELFF. DNA for the CDR3: TGCAGTGCTAGGGGAGATGCGGAGCTGTTTTTT.

This chain uses TRBV20-1 with TRBJ1-3; D is perhaps TRBD1 (6 bases). Trimming took 6 bases from V and 1 from J, leaving 10 bases between them. From germline, CDR1 is DFQATT and CDR2 SNEGSKA (reference sequence). The CDR3 spans 13 residues. CDR3 region: CSAADSSGNTIYF. CDR3 in DNA: TGCAGTGCCGCGGACAGTTCTGGAAACACCATATATTTT.

The chain recombines TRBV6-5 with TRBJ1-2; D gene ambiguous. This CDR3 spans 15 amino acids. V shed 0 bases and J shed 6 bases, with 14 bases lying between them. CDR1 is MNHEY and CDR2 is SVGAGI in the germline V gene. CDR3 in DNA: TGTGCCAGCAGTTACTCGAGTACGGGAAGAGATGGCTACACCTTC. Encoded protein: CASSYSSTGRDGYTF.

V gene TRBV15 combines with J gene TRBJ2-7; D remains ambiguous. V lost 5 bases to trimming and J lost 3 bases, with 5 bases between them. CDR1 is LNHNV and CDR2 is YYDKDF in the germline V gene (reference sequence). The CDR3 runs 11 residues. The CDR3 reads CATSQDYEQYF. CDR3 bases: TGTGCCACCAGCCAAGACTACGAGCAGTACTTC. The full variable domain, with the rest looked up from reference TRBV15 and TRBJ2-7, is DAMVIQNPRYQVTQFGKPVTLSCSQTLNHNVMYWYQQKSSQAPKLLFHYYDKDFNNEADTPDNFQSRRPNTSFCFLDIRSPGLGDTAMYLCATSQDYEQYFGPGTRLTVT.

The chain carries TRBV5-4 and TRBJ1-2; 12 positions match TRBD1. The CDR3 runs to 16 residues. The junction had 4 bases not matched to a gene; V was cut back by 4 bases and J by 0 bases. Looked up from germline, CDR1 is SGHNT and CDR2 is YYREEE (reference sequence). This CDR3 is CASSKGQGATNYGYTF. CDR3 DNA: TGTGCCAGCAGCAAGGGACAGGGGGCTACTAACTATGGCTACACCTTC.

The chain joins TRBV24-1 to TRBJ2-1, with 9 positions matching TRBD1. V dropped 4 bases and J dropped 5; count of bases not matched to a gene: 5. Germline CDR1 reads KGHDR; CDR2 reads SFDVKD. The CDR3 length is 15 residues. The CDR3 bases are TGTGCCACCAGTGACTCGGGACAGGGAAACAATGAGCAGTTCTTC. Translation: CATSDSGQGNNEQFF.

This chain uses TRBV27 with TRBJ1-2; TRBD1 matches at 7 bases. CDR3 length: 15 amino acids. V gave up 2 bases and J gave up 4 bases; unmatched junction bases: 7. Germline V CDR1 and CDR2: MNHEY, SMNVEV (reference sequence). CDR3 DNA sequence: TGTGCCAGCAGTTTAACGCCAGGGGGGTCCTATGGCTACACCTTC. Translating it yields CASSLTPGGSYGYTF.

The chain couples TRBV7-2 to TRBJ2-3; D unclear. The CDR3 consists of 15 residues. Trimming left V 3 bases short and J 0 bases short, with 10 bases between. In germline, CDR1 is SGHTA, CDR2 FQGNSA. The CDR3 DNA sequence: TGTGCCAGCAGCTTCAGACTCGCTAGCACAGATACGCAGTATTTT. It specifies CASSFRLASTDTQYF.

The rearrangement joins TRBV7-2 to TRBJ1-6; no definite D call. Per the germline V gene, CDR1 is SGHTA and CDR2 is FQGNSA. The germline V and J ends were trimmed by 3 bases and 5 bases, with 5 bases remaining between them. The length of the CDR3 is 13 residues. As DNA, the CDR3 is TGTGCCAGCAGCTTCACAAATAATTCACCCCTCCACTTT. It codes for CASSFTNNSPLHF.

The V and J genes are TRBV5-1 and TRBJ2-5; 7 nucleotides align to TRBD1. The CDR3 covers 15 residues. The germline V gene has CDR1 SGHRS and CDR2 YFSETQ. The ends lost 4 bases at V and 0 bases at J; junction bases unmatched: 6. CDR3 nucleotides: TGCGCCAGCAGCGCGCCGGACAGGAACCAAGAGACCCAGTACTTC. It codes for CASSAPDRNQETQYF.

The chain couples TRBV5-1 to TRBJ2-5; D is possibly TRBD2 (6 bases). CDR3 length: 16 residues. Germline V lookup: CDR1 SGHRS, CDR2 YFSETQ. Trimming took 4 bases from V and 1 from J, leaving 17 bases between them. CDR3 sequence reads: CASSGGGRGLQETQYF. In DNA, the CDR3 is TGCGCCAGCAGCGGGGGAGGTCGGGGACTCCAAGAGACCCAGTACTTC.